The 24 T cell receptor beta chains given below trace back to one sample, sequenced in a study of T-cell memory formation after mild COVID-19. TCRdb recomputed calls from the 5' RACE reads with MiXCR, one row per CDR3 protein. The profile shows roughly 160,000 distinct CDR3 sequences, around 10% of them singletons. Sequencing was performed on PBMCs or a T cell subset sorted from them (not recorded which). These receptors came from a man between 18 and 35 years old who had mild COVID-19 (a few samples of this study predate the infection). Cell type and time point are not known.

The CDR3 region is CASSHASGQERYF. The CDR3 DNA reads TGCGCCAGCAGCCATGCATCGGGACAGGAGCGGTACTTC. The chain recombines TRBV4-3 with TRBJ2-4; 8 bases are shared with TRBD1. J was trimmed by 15 bases and V by 3 bases; bases with no gene match: 10. There are 13 residues in the CDR3. Germline-derived CDR1 and CDR2 are LGHNA and YSLEER.

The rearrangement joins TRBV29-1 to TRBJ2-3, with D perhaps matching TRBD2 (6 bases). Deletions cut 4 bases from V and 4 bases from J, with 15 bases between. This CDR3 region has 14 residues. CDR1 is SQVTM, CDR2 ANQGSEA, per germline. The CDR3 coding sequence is TGCAGCGTTGGGGGCCGCCTAGCGCCAGATACGCAGTATTTT. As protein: CSVGGRLAPDTQYF.

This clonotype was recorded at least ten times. The CDR3 nucleotides are TGCGCCAGCAGCCGATGGACTAGCGGGTCATACGAGCAGTACTTC. It encodes CASSRWTSGSYEQYF. The rearrangement links TRBV4-3 to TRBJ2-7; 11 nucleotides align to TRBD2. From germline, CDR1 is LGHNA and CDR2 YSLEER. The CDR3 runs to 15 residues. The junction had 6 bases not matched to a gene; V was cut back by 4 bases and J by 4 bases.

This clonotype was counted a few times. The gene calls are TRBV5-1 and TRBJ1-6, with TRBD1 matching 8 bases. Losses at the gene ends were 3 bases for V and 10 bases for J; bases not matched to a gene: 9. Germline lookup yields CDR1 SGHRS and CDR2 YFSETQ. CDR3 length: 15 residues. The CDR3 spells CASSSYPGGESPLHF. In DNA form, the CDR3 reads TGCGCCAGCAGCTCCTACCCAGGGGGCGAGTCACCCCTCCACTTT.

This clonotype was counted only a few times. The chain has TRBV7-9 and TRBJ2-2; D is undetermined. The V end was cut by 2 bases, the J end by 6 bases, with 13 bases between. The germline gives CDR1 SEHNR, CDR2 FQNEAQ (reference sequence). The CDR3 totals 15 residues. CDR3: CASSLISVPAGELFF. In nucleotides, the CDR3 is TGTGCCAGCAGCTTAATTTCGGTGCCTGCCGGGGAGCTGTTTTTT.

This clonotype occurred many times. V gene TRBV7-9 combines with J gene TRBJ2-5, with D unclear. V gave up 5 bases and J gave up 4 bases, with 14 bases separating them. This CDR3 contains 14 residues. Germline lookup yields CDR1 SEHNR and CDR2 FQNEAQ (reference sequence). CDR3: CASSQLGSPETQYF. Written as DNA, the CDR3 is TGTGCCAGCAGCCAACTGGGTTCCCCAGAGACCCAGTACTTC. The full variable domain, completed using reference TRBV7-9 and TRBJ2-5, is DTGVSQNPRHKITKRGQNVTFRCDPISEHNRLYWYRQTLGQGPEFLTYFQNEAQLEKSRLLSDRFSAERPKGSFSTLEIQRTEQGDSAMYLCASSQLGSPETQYFGPGTRLLVL.

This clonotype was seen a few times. CDR3: CASFRRGTDTQYF. CDR3 coding DNA: TGTGCCAGCTTCAGGAGGGGCACAGATACGCAGTATTTT. The J gene is TRBJ2-3, the V gene TRBV28; the D gene is possibly TRBD2 (6 bases). Trimming removed 8 bases from V and 1 base from J, with 10 bases in between. This CDR3 is 13 amino acids long. Per the germline V gene, CDR1 is MDHEN and CDR2 is SYDVKM.

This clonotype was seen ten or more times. CDR3 DNA: TGTGCCAGCAGCCCGACGGTGAACACTGAAGCTTTCTTT. Amino acid sequence: CASSPTVNTEAFF. The V gene is TRBV7-3, the J gene TRBJ1-1; D unclear. Germline CDR1 SGHTA, CDR2 FQGTGA. The CDR3 covers 13 residues. Between the trimmed V and J ends, which lost 5 bases and 0 bases, there was a span of 7 bases.

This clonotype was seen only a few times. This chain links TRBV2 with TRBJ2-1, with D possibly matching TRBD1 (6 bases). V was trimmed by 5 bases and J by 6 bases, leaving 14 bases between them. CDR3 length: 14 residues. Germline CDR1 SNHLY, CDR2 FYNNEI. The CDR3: CASSSQGRGNEQFF. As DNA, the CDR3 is TGTGCCAGCAGTTCACAGGGTCGGGGCAATGAGCAGTTCTTC.

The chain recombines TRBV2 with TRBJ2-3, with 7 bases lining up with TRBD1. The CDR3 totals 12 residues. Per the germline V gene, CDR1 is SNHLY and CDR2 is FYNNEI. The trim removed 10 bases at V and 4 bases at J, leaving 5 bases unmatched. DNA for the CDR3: TGTGCCACAAGACAGGGATCAGATACGCAGTATTTT. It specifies CATRQGSDTQYF.

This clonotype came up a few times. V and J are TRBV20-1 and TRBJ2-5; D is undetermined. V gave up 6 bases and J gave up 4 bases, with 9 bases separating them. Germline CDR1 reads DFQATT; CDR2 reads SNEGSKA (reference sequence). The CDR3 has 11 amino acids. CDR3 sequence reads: CSARKGETQYF. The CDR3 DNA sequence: TGCAGTGCCAGAAAGGGAGAGACCCAGTACTTC.

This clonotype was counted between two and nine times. CDR3 protein: CASSQGQGNEKLFF. CDR3 nucleotides: TGTGCCAGCAGCCAAGGGCAAGGGAATGAAAAACTGTTTTTT. This chain connects TRBV4-2 to TRBJ1-4, with no clear D. This CDR3 region has 14 residues. V shed 1 base and J shed 5 bases, with 8 bases lying between them. Germline CDR1 is LGHNA and CDR2 is YNFKEQ.

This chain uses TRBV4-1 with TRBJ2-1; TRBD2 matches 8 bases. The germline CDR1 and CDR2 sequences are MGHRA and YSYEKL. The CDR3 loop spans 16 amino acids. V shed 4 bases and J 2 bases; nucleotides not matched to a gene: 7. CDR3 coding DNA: TGCGCCAGCAGCCCGGGACTAGTTATAACCTACAATGAGCAGTTCTTC. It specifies CASSPGLVITYNEQFF.

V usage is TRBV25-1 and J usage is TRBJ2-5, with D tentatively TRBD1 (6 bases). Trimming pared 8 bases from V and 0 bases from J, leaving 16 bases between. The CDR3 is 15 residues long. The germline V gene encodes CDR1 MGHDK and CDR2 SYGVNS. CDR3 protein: CASARGQSYQETQYF. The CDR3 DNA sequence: TGTGCCAGCGCCCGAGGACAGAGCTACCAAGAGACCCAGTACTTC.

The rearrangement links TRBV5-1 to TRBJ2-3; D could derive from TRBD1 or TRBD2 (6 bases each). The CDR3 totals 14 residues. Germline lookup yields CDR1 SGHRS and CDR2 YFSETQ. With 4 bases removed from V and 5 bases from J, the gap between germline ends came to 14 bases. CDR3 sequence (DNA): TGCGCCAGCAGCGAAGGGGGGCACGGAGATACGCAGTATTTT. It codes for CASSEGGHGDTQYF. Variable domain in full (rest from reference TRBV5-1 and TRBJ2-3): KAGVTQTPRYLIKTRGQQVTLSCSPISGHRSVSWYQQTPGQGLQFLFEYFSETQRNKGNFPGRFSGRQFSNSRSEMNVSTLELGDSALYLCASSEGGHGDTQYFGPGTRLTVL.

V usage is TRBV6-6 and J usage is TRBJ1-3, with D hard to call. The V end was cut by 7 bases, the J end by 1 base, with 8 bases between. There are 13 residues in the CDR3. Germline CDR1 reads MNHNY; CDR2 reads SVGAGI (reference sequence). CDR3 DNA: TGTGCCAGCACCGCACGTTCTGGAAACACCATATATTTT. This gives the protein CASTARSGNTIYF.

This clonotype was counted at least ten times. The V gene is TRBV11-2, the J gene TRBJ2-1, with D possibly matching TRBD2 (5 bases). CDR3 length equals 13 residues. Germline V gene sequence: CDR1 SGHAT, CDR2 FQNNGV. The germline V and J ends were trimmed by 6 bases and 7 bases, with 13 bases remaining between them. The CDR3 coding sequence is TGTGCCAGCAGTCTCGGACTTCAAAATGAGCAGTTCTTC. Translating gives CASSLGLQNEQFF.

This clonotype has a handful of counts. The CDR3 protein is CSVLVRYNSPLHF. CDR3 nucleotide sequence: TGCAGCGTTTTAGTAAGGTATAATTCACCCCTCCACTTT. The chain carries TRBV29-1 and TRBJ1-6; D uncertain. Germline lookup yields CDR1 SQVTM and CDR2 ANQGSEA. This CDR3 has 13 residues. Trimming removed 5 bases at V and 4 bases at J, with 9 bases between.

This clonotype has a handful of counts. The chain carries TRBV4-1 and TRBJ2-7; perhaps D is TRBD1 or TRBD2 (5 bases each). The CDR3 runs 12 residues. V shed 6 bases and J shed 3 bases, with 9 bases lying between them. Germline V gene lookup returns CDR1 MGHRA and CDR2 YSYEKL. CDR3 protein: CASRLDSYEQYF. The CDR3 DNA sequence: TGCGCCAGCAGACTAGACAGCTACGAGCAGTACTTC.

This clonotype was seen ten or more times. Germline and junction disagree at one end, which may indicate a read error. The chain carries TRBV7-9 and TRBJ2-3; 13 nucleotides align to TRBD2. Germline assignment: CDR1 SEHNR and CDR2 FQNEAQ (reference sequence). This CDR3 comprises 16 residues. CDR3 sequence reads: CASSPGLAGESDTQYF. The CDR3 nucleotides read TGTGCTAGCAGCCCCGGACTAGCGGGGGAGTCAGATACGCAGTATTTT.

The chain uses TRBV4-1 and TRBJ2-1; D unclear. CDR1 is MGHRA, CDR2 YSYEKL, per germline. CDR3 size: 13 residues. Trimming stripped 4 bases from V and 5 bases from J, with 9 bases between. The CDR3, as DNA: TGCGCCAGCAGCCGCATACCGAACAATGAGCAGTTCTTC. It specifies CASSRIPNNEQFF.

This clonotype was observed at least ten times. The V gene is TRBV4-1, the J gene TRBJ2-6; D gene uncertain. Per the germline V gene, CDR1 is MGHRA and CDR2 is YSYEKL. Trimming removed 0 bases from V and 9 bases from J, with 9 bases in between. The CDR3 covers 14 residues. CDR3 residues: CASSQEFGGNVLTF. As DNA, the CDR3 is TGCGCCAGCAGCCAAGAGTTCGGTGGCAACGTCCTGACTTTC.

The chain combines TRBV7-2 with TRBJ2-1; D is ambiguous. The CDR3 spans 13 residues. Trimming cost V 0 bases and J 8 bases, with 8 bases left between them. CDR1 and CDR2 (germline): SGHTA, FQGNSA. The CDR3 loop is CASSLARADEQFF. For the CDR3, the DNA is TGTGCCAGCAGCTTAGCAAGGGCCGATGAGCAGTTCTTC.

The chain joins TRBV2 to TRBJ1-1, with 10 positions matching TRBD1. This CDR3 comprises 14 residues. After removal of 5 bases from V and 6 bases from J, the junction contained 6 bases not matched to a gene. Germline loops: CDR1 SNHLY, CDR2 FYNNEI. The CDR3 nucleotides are TGTGCCAGCAGTCTGACAGGGGGCTCGTCTGAAGCTTTCTTT. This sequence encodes CASSLTGGSSEAFF. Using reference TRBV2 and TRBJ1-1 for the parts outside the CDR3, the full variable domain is EPEVTQTPSHQVTQMGQEVILRCVPISNHLYFYWYRQILGQKVEFLVSFYNNEISEKSEIFDDQFSVERPDGSNFTLKIRSTKLEDSAMYFCASSLTGGSSEAFFGQGTRLTVV.